This T cell receptor (beta chain) was observed in a study of T-cell memory formation after mild COVID-19. Looking at the study overall: Each donor largely had its own TCR clusters.

TCR alpha and TCR beta cDNA libraries carrying sample barcodes and UMIs came from 5'RACE with constant-segment primers. TCRdb processed the 5' RACE reads anew with MiXCR; each CDR3 protein has one entry. The sample includes 15,000 to 20,000 distinct CDR3 sequences, approximately 23% of them seen just once. Ten or more counts support this clonotype. Antigen: not known. Germline V gene data show CDR1 as SGHRS and CDR2 as YFSETQ. The ends were cut back, 1 base at V and 4 bases at J, with 16 bases in the middle. CDR3 length equals 16 residues. Regarding the study as a whole: Researchers report contracting CD4+ clones mostly in CM and EM, with CD8+ clones in EMRA. Clones contracting day 15 to 85 were balanced CD4/CD8; later expanders leaned CD4+.

This sequence joins TRBV5-1 and TRBJ2-3; D perhaps matches TRBD1 (6 bases). The source of this sequence is a man between 18 and 29 years old who had mild COVID-19 (a few samples of this study predate the infection). Cell type and time point are not known. Input material: PBMCs or a T cell subset sorted from them (not recorded which). In DNA, the CDR3 is TGCGCCAGCAGCTTGTTCAGGGGCAACCGGCCAGATACGCAGTATTTT. Amino acids: CASSLFRGNRPDTQYF.